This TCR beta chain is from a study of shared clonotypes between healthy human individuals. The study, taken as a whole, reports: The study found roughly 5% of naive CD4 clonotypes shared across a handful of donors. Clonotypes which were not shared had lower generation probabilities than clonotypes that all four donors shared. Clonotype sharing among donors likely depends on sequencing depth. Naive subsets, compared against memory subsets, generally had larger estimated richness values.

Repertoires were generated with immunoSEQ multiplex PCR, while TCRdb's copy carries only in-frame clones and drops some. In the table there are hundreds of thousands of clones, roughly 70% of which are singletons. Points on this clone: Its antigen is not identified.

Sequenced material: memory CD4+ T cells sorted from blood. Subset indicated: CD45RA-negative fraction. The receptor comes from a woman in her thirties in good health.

The CDR3 DNA follows: TGTGCCAGCAGCTTGGTGGCGCACTCTGGAAACACCATATATTTT. This gives the protein CASSLVAHSGNTIYF. The chain employs TRBV5-8 and TRBJ1-3; D is unclear. The CDR3 runs 15 residues. The germline V and J ends were trimmed by 0 bases and 0 bases, with 7 bases remaining between them. Germline CDR1 is SGHTS and CDR2 is YDEGEE. The complete variable domain, with remaining parts taken from reference TRBV5-8 and TRBJ1-3, reads EAGVTQSPTHLIKTRGQQATLRCSPISGHTSVYWYQQALGLGLQFLLWYDEGEERNRGNFPPRFSGRQFPNYSSELNVNALELEDSALYLCASSLVAHSGNTIYFGEGSWLTVV.